Included here is one T cell receptor beta chain sequence, with context. The source of the sample is a study of control samples from healthy donors and cancer patients. Assay: immunoSEQ multiplex PCR; the TCRdb copy retains only in-frame clones and omits some. The profile shows tens of thousands of clones, around nine tenths of them singletons. Germline CDR1 GTSNPN, CDR2 SVGIG (reference sequence). The CDR3 consists of 14 residues. V lost 4 bases, J lost 1 base, and 3 bases stayed unmatched. The clonotype comes from a man in his fifties or sixties with head and neck cancer. The rearrangement links TRBV30 to TRBJ2-3, with 9 bases fitting TRBD2. Sequenced material: PBMCs. CDR3 sequence (DNA): TGTGCCTGGACCGCTAGCGGGGGCACAGATACGCAGTATTTT. Its protein product is CAWTASGGTDTQYF.